This T cell receptor (beta chain) was identified during a study of radiotherapy plus CTLA-4 blockade in lung cancer. Whole-study context: Across the patients, objective responses occurred in about 19%, and disease control in roughly 30%.

Whole-study findings and limits: How blood T cell clones changed early, along with interferon-beta, reportedly forecast response best.

This clone was counted between two and nine times. Its antigen is not identified. This CDR3 region has 18 residues. The junction had 14 bases not matched to a gene; V was cut back by 3 bases and J by 3 bases. Germline CDR1 MDHEN, CDR2 SYDVKM. Data came from immunoSEQ multiplex PCR; TCRdb stores just in-frame clones and leaves some out. The table shows more than 90,000 clones, with about four fifths occurring only once. Those patients who had chemo-refractory metastatic non-small-cell lung cancer were given focal radiation along with CTLA-4 blockade through ipilimumab. This TCR derives from a human donor with non-small cell lung cancer that progressed on radiotherapy plus ipilimumab. This sequence joins TRBV28 and TRBJ1-5, with 7 bases fitting TRBD1. The sequences come from peripheral blood, collected from a patient treated with radiotherapy plus ipilimumab. Here the CDR3 reads CASSFFGSKGAFNQPQHF. CDR3 coding DNA: TGTGCCAGCAGTTTTTTTGGGTCGAAGGGGGCGTTCAATCAGCCCCAGCATTTT.